This is a list of T cell receptor beta chains from one sample in a study of T cells in Graves' hyperthyroidism and ophthalmopathy. TCRdb reprocessed the multiplex PCR reads with MiXCR, giving one entry per CDR3 protein. The sample records roughly 500,000 distinct CDR3 sequences, approximately 23% being singletons. Input material: blood. These receptors were obtained from a woman aged 70 to 79 with Graves' ophthalmopathy. The CDR3 runs from the conserved cysteine through the conserved F or W. Fields, in order: CDR3 length, D gene, V gene, clone size, J gene, CDR3 DNA, CDR3 protein. The D gene is left open where the match is weak. Expanded clones are given a class, and other clones once, few, many or no size at all.

>13|.|TRBV28|many|TRBJ2-3
TGTGCCAGCAGTTTATCCGAGACAGATACGCAGTATTTT
CASSLSETDTQYF
>17|.|TRBV4-3|once|TRBJ2-6
TGCGCCAGCAGCCAAGATCACAGGGCGAGTGGGGCCAACGTCCTGACTTTC
CASSQDHRASGANVLTF
>12|.|TRBV30|many|TRBJ2-3
TGTGCCTGGAGTACCAGCACAGATACGCAGTATTTT
CAWSTSTDTQYF
>18|.|TRBV7-6|few|TRBJ2-7
TGTGCCAGCAGCTTATCGGACACCGACCCATCCATCCCTTACGAGCAGTACTTC
CASSLSDTDPSIPYEQYF
>14|.|TRBV20-1|.|TRBJ2-7
TGCAGTGCCCTACTAGGGGGAGGCACCTACGAGCAGTACTTC
CSALLGGGTYEQYF
>12|.|TRBV29-1|.|TRBJ2-1
TGCAGCGTCCACAGGGGAGGCAATGAGCAGTTCTTC
CSVHRGGNEQFF
>13|.|TRBV20-1|few|TRBJ1-2
TGCAGTGTGAGGAACAGTATCGGGAATGGCTACACCTTC
CSVRNSIGNGYTF
>13|TRBD1|TRBV5-5|few|TRBJ2-7
TGTGCCAGCGGAGGGACAGGGTGGTACGAGCAGTACTTC
CASGGTGWYEQYF
>11|.|TRBV12-3/TRBV12-4|.|TRBJ1-2
TGTGCCAGCAGCCGGGGAACGGGCTACACCTTC
CASSRGTGYTF
>15|TRBD1|TRBV3-1|.|TRBJ2-2
TGTGCCAGCAGCCGAGGGGACAGGCCGACCGGGGAGCTGTTTTTT
CASSRGDRPTGELFF
>15|TRBD1|TRBV12-3/TRBV12-4|many|TRBJ1-2
TGTGCCAGCAGTCCGAGAACGACAGGGGCGGGTGGCTACACCTTC
CASSPRTTGAGGYTF
>13|.|TRBV19|few|TRBJ2-5
TGTGCCAGTAGTATAGGAGTTGGAGAGACCCAGTACTTC
CASSIGVGETQYF
>15|TRBD2|TRBV19|few|TRBJ2-7
TGTGCCAGTAGTAGCACTAGCGGGGGGGCCTACGAGCAGTACTTC
CASSSTSGGAYEQYF
>13|TRBD2|TRBV29-1|.|TRBJ2-7
TGCAGCGTTGTGCTAGCGGGAAGGTACGAGCAGTACTTC
CSVVLAGRYEQYF
>14|.|TRBV27|.|TRBJ1-1
TGTGCCAGCAGTTCACCCGGACTGAACACTGAAGCTTTCTTT
CASSSPGLNTEAFF
>13|TRBD1|TRBV20-1|.|TRBJ2-2
TGCAGTGCTAGAGATCTCCGGGACAGGGGGCTGTTTTTT
CSARDLRDRGLFF
>16|TRBD2|TRBV24-1|.|TRBJ2-3
TGTGCCACCAGTGACCCGACTAGCGGGATGAGGGATACGCAGTATTTT
CATSDPTSGMRDTQYF
>14|TRBD1|TRBV28|many|TRBJ1-6
TGTGCCAGCACCCTGGGACAGGGGTTAAATCCCCTCCACTTT
CASTLGQGLNPLHF
>15|TRBD1|TRBV28|few|TRBJ1-4
TGTGCCAGCAGTTTACTTGCAGGGGGATCTGAAAAACTGTTTTTT
CASSLLAGGSEKLFF
>14|.|TRBV12-3/TRBV12-4|many|TRBJ1-1
TGTGCCAGCAGGCCGGGGGGCGGCGGCACTGAAGCTTTCTTT
CASRPGGGGTEAFF
>16|TRBD1|TRBV2|many|TRBJ1-5
TGTGCCAGCAGTGAACCCCCCGGGACAGCCAATCAGCCCCAGCATTTT
CASSEPPGTANQPQHF
>14|TRBD1|TRBV3-1|many|TRBJ1-1
TGCGCCAGCAGCCAGGGACAGGCGAACACTGAAGCTTTCTTT
CASSQGQANTEAFF
>14|.|TRBV10-3|.|TRBJ1-3
TGTGCCACCCTTTCGACAGCCTCTGGAAACACCATATATTTT
CATLSTASGNTIYF
>13|.|TRBV13|few|TRBJ2-1
TGTGCCAGCAGCTTATTCATTAACAATGAGCAGTTCTTC
CASSLFINNEQFF
>13|.|TRBV13|many|TRBJ1-2
TGTGCCAGCAGCTTAAAGGGGCCGAGTGGCTACACCTTC
CASSLKGPSGYTF
>14|.|TRBV28|few|TRBJ2-7
TGTGCCAGCACTCCGGGGGACATACCATACGAGCAGTACTTC
CASTPGDIPYEQYF
>16|TRBD2|TRBV9|few|TRBJ2-3
TGTGCCAGCAGCTCAGTAGCGGGAGCGTCGGGGTATACGCAGTATTTT
CASSSVAGASGYTQYF
>16|TRBD1|TRBV4-3|.|TRBJ2-7
TGCGCCAGCAGCCAAGGCAAACCGGGACAGGGTTACGAGCAGTACTTC
CASSQGKPGQGYEQYF
>12|.|TRBV10-3|.|TRBJ2-7
TGTGCCATCAGTGAGTATAGGGACGAGCAGTACTTC
CAISEYRDEQYF
>18|TRBD2|TRBV4-1|.|TRBJ2-1
TGCGCCAGCAGCCACCAGACTAGCGGGAGGCTGTCCTACAATGAGCAGTTCTTC
CASSHQTSGRLSYNEQFF
>21|TRBD2|TRBV7-9|.|TRBJ2-1
TGTGCCAGCAGCCCCGATCCGGGACTAGCGGGATACTCTGACTCCTACAATGAGCAGTTCTTC
CASSPDPGLAGYSDSYNEQFF